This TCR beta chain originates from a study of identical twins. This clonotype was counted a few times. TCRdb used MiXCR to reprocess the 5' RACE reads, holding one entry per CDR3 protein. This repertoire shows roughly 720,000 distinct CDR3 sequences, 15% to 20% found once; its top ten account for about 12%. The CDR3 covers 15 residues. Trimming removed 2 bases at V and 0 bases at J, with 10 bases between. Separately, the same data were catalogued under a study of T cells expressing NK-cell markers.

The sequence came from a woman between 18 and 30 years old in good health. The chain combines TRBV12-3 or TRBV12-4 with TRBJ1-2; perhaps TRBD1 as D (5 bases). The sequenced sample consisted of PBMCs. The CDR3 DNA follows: TGTGCCAGCAGTTTAAGAAACAGGCCTAACTATGGCTACACCTTC. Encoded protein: CASSLRNRPNYGYTF.